The next 27 T cell receptor beta chains were all read from a single sample in a study of Graves' ophthalmopathy and Graves' hyperthyroidism. Amplified TCR beta CDR3 regions were obtained using RNA transcripts as template. After a first-round RT-PCR with HTBI primers, a second-round multiplex PCR was run. Via MiXCR, TCRdb re-called the multiplex PCR reads, giving one row per CDR3 protein. The top ten clones hold 11% of a sample with around 1.1 million distinct CDR3 sequences, about two fifths of them seen once. Sequenced sample: peripheral blood or thyroid tissue (not recorded which). All receptors derive from an adult man with Graves' hyperthyroidism.

This clonotype came up once. V and J are TRBV30 and TRBJ1-5, with a tentative D call TRBD1 (6 bases). Deletions cut 3 bases from V and 3 bases from J, with 18 bases between. CDR1 and CDR2 (germline): GTSNPN, SVGIG (reference sequence). CDR3 length: 16 residues. The DNA of the CDR3 is TGTGCCTGGAGCGCCTTGCCCGGGGGCATCAATCAGCCCCAGCATTTT. It specifies CAWSALPGGINQPQHF.

This clonotype has at least ten counts. The gene calls are TRBV24-1 and TRBJ2-7; D gene uncertain. V dropped 1 base and J dropped 9 bases, with 9 bases sitting between them. The CDR3 has 12 amino acids. CDR1 is KGHDR, CDR2 SFDVKD, per germline. CDR3 coding DNA: TGTGCCACCAGTGATTTTGGACCGCCGCAGTACTTC. Residues: CATSDFGPPQYF.

V and J are TRBV19 and TRBJ2-2; 11 nucleotides match TRBD2. Unmatched junction bases numbered 4, after V lost 2 bases and J lost 2 bases. The germline CDR1 and CDR2 sequences are LNHDA and SQIVND (reference sequence). The length of the CDR3 is 17 residues. In DNA form, the CDR3 reads TGTGCCAGTAGTATACCGGGACTAGCGGTTAACACCGGGGAGCTGTTTTTT. It specifies CASSIPGLAVNTGELFF.

This clonotype has ten or more counts. The rearrangement uses TRBV6-5 and TRBJ1-6, with unresolved D. With 5 bases removed from V and 6 bases from J, the gap between germline ends came to 14 bases. The CDR3 covers 15 residues. CDR1 and CDR2 (germline): MNHEY, SVGAGI. The CDR3 DNA reads as TGTGCCAGCAGTACTGGGCGGCAGCGTAATTCACCCCTCCACTTT. It encodes CASSTGRQRNSPLHF.

This clonotype was seen repeatedly, ten times or more. The genes are TRBV14 and TRBJ1-1, with D uncertain. With 1 base removed from V and 0 bases from J, the gap between germline ends came to 9 bases. There are 15 residues in the CDR3. Germline-derived CDR1 and CDR2 are SGHDN and FVKESK. The CDR3 region is CASSQVPGMNTEAFF. The CDR3 bases are TGTGCCAGCAGCCAAGTACCGGGGATGAACACTGAAGCTTTCTTT.

This clonotype was seen ten or more times. V gene TRBV12-3 or TRBV12-4 combines with J gene TRBJ1-2; a possible D gene is TRBD1 (5 bases). The CDR3 totals 13 residues. V was cut by 3 bases and J by 5 bases, with 10 bases left in between. The CDR3 DNA reads as TGTGCCAGCAGTTTGTTTGCAGGGTATGGCTACACCTTC. This translates into CASSLFAGYGYTF.

Turning to this clonotype: Being one base from a much bigger clone, this may be a read error. This chain connects TRBV7-2 to TRBJ1-2, with D unresolved. Germline V gives CDR1 SGHTA, CDR2 FQGNSA. V dropped 5 bases and J dropped 4 bases, with 17 bases sitting between them. This CDR3 contains 15 residues. This CDR3 reads CASSPLRRDGYGYTF. Written as DNA, the CDR3 is TGTGCCAGCAGCCCCCTTCGTAGGGATGGCTATGGCTACACCTTC.

Ten or more counts support this clonotype. The chain has TRBV24-1 and TRBJ1-6; no clear D. Germline V gene sequence: CDR1 KGHDR, CDR2 SFDVKD. The V end lost 3 bases, the J end lost 9 bases, and 14 bases lay between the germline ends. This CDR3 contains 15 residues. CDR3 coding DNA: TGTGCCACCAGTGATCCCACAGTGGCGGGTTCACCCCTCCACTTT. Amino acids: CATSDPTVAGSPLHF.

This clonotype occurred many times. This chain uses TRBV15 with TRBJ2-7; tentative D call: TRBD2 (6 bases). CDR1 and CDR2 (germline): LNHNV, YYDKDF (reference sequence). This CDR3 spans 17 amino acids. V shed 0 bases and J shed 0 bases, with 15 bases lying between them. The CDR3 bases are TGTGCCACCAGCAGAGAGTCGGAGGCGGGATACTCCTACGAGCAGTACTTC. It codes for CATSRESEAGYSYEQYF. Full variable domain (outside the CDR3, taken from reference TRBV15 and TRBJ2-7): DAMVIQNPRYQVTQFGKPVTLSCSQTLNHNVMYWYQQKSSQAPKLLFHYYDKDFNNEADTPDNFQSRRPNTSFCFLDIRSPGLGDTAMYLCATSRESEAGYSYEQYFGPGTRLTVT.

This clonotype was counted at least ten times. The chain combines TRBV29-1 with TRBJ2-7; 8 bases match TRBD2. The CDR3 covers 13 residues. Trimming cost V 7 bases and J 1 base; bases outside gene matches: 6. Germline CDR1 reads SQVTM; CDR2 reads ANQGSEA. CDR3 protein: CSATSGNSYEQYF. In DNA, the CDR3 is TGCAGCGCTACTAGCGGAAATTCCTACGAGCAGTACTTC.

V is TRBV25-1 and J is TRBJ2-7; TRBD2 agrees at 8 bases. The J call may be incorrect, as the DNA end agrees better with TRBJ2-1. The CDR3 totals 14 residues. The germline V gene has CDR1 MGHDK and CDR2 SYGVNS. CDR3 residues: CASSREGPYNEQFF. Written as DNA, the CDR3 is TGTGCCAGCAGCCGGGAGGGCCCCTACAATGAGCAGTTCTTC.

This rearrangement joins TRBV19 to TRBJ2-7; the match to TRBD2 covers 10 bases. The CDR3 runs to 15 residues. V lost 8 bases to trimming and J lost 2 bases; unmatched junction nucleotides: 9. In germline, CDR1 is LNHDA, CDR2 SQIVND (reference sequence). CDR3 in DNA: TGTGCCAGTCCGATCCCGCTAGCGGGGGCCTACGAGCAGTACTTC. This codes for CASPIPLAGAYEQYF.

In its sample, this clonotype was seen many times. The V call is TRBV4-1, the J call TRBJ2-7; 7 nucleotides line up with TRBD2. V shed 0 bases and J 5 bases; nucleotides not matched to a gene: 7. This CDR3 region has 15 residues. CDR1 and CDR2 from the germline V gene are MGHRA and YSYEKL. The CDR3 is CASSQDPGGFDEQYF. The CDR3 DNA sequence: TGCGCCAGCAGCCAAGATCCGGGGGGATTCGACGAGCAGTACTTC.

This clonotype has a handful of counts. The chain recombines TRBV29-1 with TRBJ2-7; 8 bases are a match to TRBD2. After removal of 4 bases from V and 6 bases from J, the junction contained 8 bases not matched to a gene. Germline V gene sequence: CDR1 SQVTM, CDR2 ANQGSEA. The CDR3 contains 13 residues. The CDR3: CSVVRRGVGEQYF. As DNA, the CDR3 is TGCAGCGTTGTTCGGCGGGGGGTAGGCGAGCAGTACTTC.

This clonotype appeared a single time. The gene calls are TRBV7-9 and TRBJ1-1, with a tentative D call TRBD1 (5 bases). CDR3 size: 14 residues. CDR1 is SEHNR, CDR2 FQNEAQ, per germline (reference sequence). Trimming took off 6 bases at V and 11 bases at J, with 22 bases between the two ends. CDR3 sequence: CASSYSSAGTEAFF. The CDR3 region has the DNA TGTGCCAGCAGTTACTCGTCGGCCGGGACGGAGGCTTTCTTT.

The V gene is TRBV29-1, the J gene TRBJ1-5; D is unresolved. The CDR3 sequence is 13 residues long. V was clipped by 3 bases and J by 7 bases, with 13 bases between them. Germline V CDR1 and CDR2: SQVTM, ANQGSEA. The CDR3 sequence is CSVDPGITQPQHF. CDR3 coding DNA: TGCAGCGTTGACCCGGGGATCACGCAGCCCCAGCATTTT.

This clonotype appeared once. The J gene is TRBJ2-1, the V gene TRBV9; 8 bases agree with TRBD2. The CDR3 extends over 15 amino acids. V shed 0 bases, J shed 7 bases, and the junction held 6 bases outside the gene matches. CDR1 is SGDLS and CDR2 is YYNGEE in the germline V gene. CDR3 coding DNA: TGTGCCAGCAGCGTAGCGGGAGGGCCTGAAAATGAGCAGTTCTTC. Its translation: CASSVAGGPENEQFF.

The chain combines TRBV11-2 with TRBJ2-7; D possibly corresponds to TRBD1 (6 bases). Germline values: CDR1 SGHAT, CDR2 FQNNGV. Trimming removed 1 base from V and 0 bases from J, with 16 bases in between. This CDR3 comprises 17 residues. CDR3: CASSLARTVYDSYEQYF. DNA for the CDR3: TGTGCCAGCAGCTTAGCCAGGACAGTGTACGACTCCTACGAGCAGTACTTC. Full variable domain (outside the CDR3, taken from reference TRBV11-2 and TRBJ2-7): EAGVAQSPRYKIIEKRQSVAFWCNPISGHATLYWYQQILGQGPKLLIQFQNNGVVDDSQLPKDRFSAERLKGVDSTLKIQPAKLEDSAVYLCASSLARTVYDSYEQYFGPGTRLTVT.

The sample holds many counts of this clonotype. This chain joins TRBV10-3 and TRBJ1-5, with 7 bases identical to TRBD1. CDR3 length: 15 amino acids. V trimming: 6 bases; J trimming: 2 bases; junction bases outside the gene matches: 7. CDR1 is ENHRY and CDR2 is SYGVKD in the germline V gene. The CDR3, as DNA: TGTGCCATCAGAGACGACAGGGCGGGCAATCAGCCCCAGCATTTT. It translates to CAIRDDRAGNQPQHF.

The gene calls are TRBV14 and TRBJ1-5; no clear D. The germline gives CDR1 SGHDN, CDR2 FVKESK. V was pared by 1 base and J by 11 bases, with 6 bases between. The CDR3 spans 11 residues. The CDR3: CASSQVETQHF. CDR3 sequence (DNA): TGTGCCAGCAGCCAAGTAGAGACCCAGCATTTT.

V and J are TRBV19 and TRBJ1-6; unclear D gene. The CDR3 consists of 14 residues. V lost 6 bases, J lost 8 bases, and 14 bases lay in between. Germline CDR1 reads LNHDA; CDR2 reads SQIVND (reference sequence). The CDR3 reads CASRWGVVDSPLHF. For the CDR3, the DNA is TGTGCCAGTAGGTGGGGAGTCGTTGATTCACCCCTCCACTTT.

This clonotype was observed a single time. Written as DNA, the CDR3 is TGTGCCACCAGCAGAGATCTAGGGGCTAGCGGGAGTGGAGAGACCCAGTACTTC. Its protein is CATSRDLGASGSGETQYF. The chain uses TRBV15 and TRBJ2-5; 10 nucleotides agree with TRBD2. CDR3 length equals 18 residues. V trimming: 0 bases; J trimming: 4 bases; junction bases outside the gene matches: 11. Germline V CDR1 and CDR2: LNHNV, YYDKDF (reference sequence).

The chain links TRBV7-2 to TRBJ1-5; 11 positions agree with TRBD1. The ends lost 0 bases at V and 6 bases at J; junction bases unmatched: 4. CDR1 and CDR2 from the germline V gene are SGHTA and FQGNSA. The CDR3 loop spans 16 amino acids. The CDR3 protein is CASSLADRGPFQPQHF. CDR3 coding DNA: TGTGCCAGCAGCTTAGCGGACAGGGGGCCTTTTCAGCCCCAGCATTTT.

This chain joins TRBV9 and TRBJ2-5, with D perhaps matching TRBD2 (6 bases). The J call may be incorrect, as the DNA end agrees better with TRBJ2-7. Germline V gene sequence: CDR1 SGDLS, CDR2 YYNGEE. This CDR3 spans 15 amino acids. CDR3 DNA sequence: TGTGCCAGCAGCCAAGGTAGCGGCACCCAGTACGAGCAGTACTTC. This translates into CASSQGSGTQYEQYF.

To note about this clonotype: This may be a read error: a much more frequent sequence differs by one nucleotide. V is TRBV6-5 and J is TRBJ2-7; TRBD1 is a possible D gene (7 bases). Trimming left V 6 bases short and J 4 bases short, with 10 bases between. This CDR3 region has 12 residues. CDR1 and CDR2 from the germline V gene are MNHEY and SVGAGI. In nucleotides, the CDR3 is TGTGCCAGCAGGACAGGGAGGTACGAGCAGTACTTC. Encoded protein: CASRTGRYEQYF.

This chain connects TRBV28 to TRBJ1-4, with D unclear. Germline lookup yields CDR1 MDHEN and CDR2 SYDVKM. The CDR3 length is 14 residues. Trimming pared 2 bases from V and 10 bases from J, leaving 14 bases between. Here the CDR3 reads CASSLRRVEGKLFF. In nucleotides, the CDR3 is TGTGCCAGCAGTTTAAGAAGGGTCGAGGGAAAACTGTTTTTT.

This clonotype was found many times. The chain recombines TRBV11-2 with TRBJ1-4; tentatively, D is TRBD1 (6 bases). The CDR3 is 15 amino acids. Germline-derived CDR1 and CDR2 are SGHAT and FQNNGV. Between the trimmed V and J ends, which lost 5 bases and 8 bases, there was a span of 18 bases. CDR3 loop: CASSPTMTGAEKLFF. The CDR3 DNA is TGTGCCAGCAGCCCTACAATGACAGGAGCCGAAAAACTGTTTTTT. The full variable domain, with the rest looked up from reference TRBV11-2 and TRBJ1-4, is EAGVAQSPRYKIIEKRQSVAFWCNPISGHATLYWYQQILGQGPKLLIQFQNNGVVDDSQLPKDRFSAERLKGVDSTLKIQPAKLEDSAVYLCASSPTMTGAEKLFFGSGTQLSVL.